This T cell receptor beta chain emerged from a study of blood T cell repertoires in COVID-19. Enrolled through a virtual design, the participants were between roughly 18 and 100 years of age and came from about two dozen US areas. Clones were sequenced by immunoSEQ multiplex PCR, and TCRdb holds only the in-frame ones, with some missing. The data contain approximately 300,000 clones, roughly 90% of them singletons. The germline CDR1 and CDR2 sequences are LGHDT and YNNKEL (reference sequence). Trimming cost V 6 bases and J 4 bases; bases outside gene matches: 2. This CDR3 spans 13 amino acids. The chain employs TRBV3-1 (or the pseudogene TRBV3-2) and TRBJ2-7; 11 nucleotides align to TRBD2. The receptor was derived from a woman in her 30s who had recovered from COVID-19. The sequenced material came from PBMCs or T cells enriched from blood (not recorded which). The CDR3 here is CASRRTSGYEQYF. The CDR3 region has the DNA TGTGCCAGCAGACGGACTAGCGGGTACGAGCAGTACTTC.